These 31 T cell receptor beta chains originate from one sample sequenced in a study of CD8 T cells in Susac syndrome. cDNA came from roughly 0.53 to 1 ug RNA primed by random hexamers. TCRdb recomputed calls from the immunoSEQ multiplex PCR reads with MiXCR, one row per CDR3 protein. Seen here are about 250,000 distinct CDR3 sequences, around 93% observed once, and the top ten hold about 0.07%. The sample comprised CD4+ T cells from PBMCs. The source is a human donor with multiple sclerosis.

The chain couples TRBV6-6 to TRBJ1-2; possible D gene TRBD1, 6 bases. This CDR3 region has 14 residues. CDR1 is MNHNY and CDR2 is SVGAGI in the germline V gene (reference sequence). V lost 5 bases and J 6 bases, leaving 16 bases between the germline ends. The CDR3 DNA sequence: TGTGCCAGCAGTAGAACTCAGGGGTTTGATGGCTACACCTTC. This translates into CASSRTQGFDGYTF.

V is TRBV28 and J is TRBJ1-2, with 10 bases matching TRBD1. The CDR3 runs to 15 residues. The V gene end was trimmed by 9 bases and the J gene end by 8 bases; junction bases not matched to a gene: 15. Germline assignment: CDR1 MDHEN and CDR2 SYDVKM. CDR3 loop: CASHSGDRGVKGYTF. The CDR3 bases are TGTGCCAGTCACTCCGGGGACAGGGGTGTAAAAGGCTACACCTTC.

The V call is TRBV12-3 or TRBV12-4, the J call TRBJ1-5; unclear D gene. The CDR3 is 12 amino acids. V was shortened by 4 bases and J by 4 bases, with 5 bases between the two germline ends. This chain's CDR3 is CASSSNNQPQHF. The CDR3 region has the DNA TGTGCCAGCAGTTCCAATAATCAGCCCCAGCATTTT.

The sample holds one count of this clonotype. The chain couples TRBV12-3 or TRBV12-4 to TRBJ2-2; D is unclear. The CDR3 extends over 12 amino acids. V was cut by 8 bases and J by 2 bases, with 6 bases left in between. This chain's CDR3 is CASVLNTGELFF. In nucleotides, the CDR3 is TGTGCCAGCGTGTTAAACACCGGGGAGCTGTTTTTT.

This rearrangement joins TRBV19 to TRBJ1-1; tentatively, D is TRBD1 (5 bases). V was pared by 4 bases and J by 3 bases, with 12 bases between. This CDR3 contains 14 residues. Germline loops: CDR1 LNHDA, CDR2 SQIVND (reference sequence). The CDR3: CASSTRGADTEAFF. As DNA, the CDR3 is TGTGCCAGTAGTACGAGAGGGGCAGACACTGAAGCTTTCTTT.

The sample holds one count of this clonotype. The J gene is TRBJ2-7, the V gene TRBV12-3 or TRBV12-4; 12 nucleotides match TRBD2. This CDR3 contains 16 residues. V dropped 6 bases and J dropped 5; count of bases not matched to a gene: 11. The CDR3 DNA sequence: TGTGCCAGCAGCCCCGGACTAGCGGGGAACATGGACGAGCAGTACTTC. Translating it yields CASSPGLAGNMDEQYF.

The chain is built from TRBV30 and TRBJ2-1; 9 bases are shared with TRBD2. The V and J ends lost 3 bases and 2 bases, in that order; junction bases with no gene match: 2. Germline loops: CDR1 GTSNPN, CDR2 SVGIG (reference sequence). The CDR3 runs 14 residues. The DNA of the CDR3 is TGTGCCTGGAGGGGCGGGAGGGCCTACAATGAGCAGTTCTTC. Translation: CAWRGGRAYNEQFF.

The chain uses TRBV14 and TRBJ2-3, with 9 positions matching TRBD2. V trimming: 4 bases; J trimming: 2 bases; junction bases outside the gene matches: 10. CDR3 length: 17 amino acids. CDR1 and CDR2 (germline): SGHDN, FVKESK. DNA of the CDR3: TGTGCCAGCAGCCCTCGGGTAGCGGGGGACCTCACAGATACGCAGTATTTT. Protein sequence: CASSPRVAGDLTDTQYF.

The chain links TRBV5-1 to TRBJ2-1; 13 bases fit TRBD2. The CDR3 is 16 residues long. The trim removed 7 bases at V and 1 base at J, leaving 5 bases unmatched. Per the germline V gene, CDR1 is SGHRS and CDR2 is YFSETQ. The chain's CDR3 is CASGGLAGSSYNEQFF. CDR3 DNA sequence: TGCGCCAGCGGGGGACTAGCGGGGTCTTCCTACAATGAGCAGTTCTTC.

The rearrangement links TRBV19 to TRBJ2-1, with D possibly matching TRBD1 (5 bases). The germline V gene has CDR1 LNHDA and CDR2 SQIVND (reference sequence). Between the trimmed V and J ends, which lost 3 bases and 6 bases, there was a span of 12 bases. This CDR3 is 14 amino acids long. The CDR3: CASSITGTSNEQFF. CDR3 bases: TGTGCCAGTAGTATCACAGGAACCAGCAATGAGCAGTTCTTC.

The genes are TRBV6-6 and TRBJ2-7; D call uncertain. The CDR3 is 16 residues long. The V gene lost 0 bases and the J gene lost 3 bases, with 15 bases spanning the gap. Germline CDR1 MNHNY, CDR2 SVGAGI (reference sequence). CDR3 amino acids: CASSYSKSAAVYEQYF. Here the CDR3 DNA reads TGTGCCAGCAGTTACTCGAAGTCGGCAGCCGTCTACGAGCAGTACTTC.

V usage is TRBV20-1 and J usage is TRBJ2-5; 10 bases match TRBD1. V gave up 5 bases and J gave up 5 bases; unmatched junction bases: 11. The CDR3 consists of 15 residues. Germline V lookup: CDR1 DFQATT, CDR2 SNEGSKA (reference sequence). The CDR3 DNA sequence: TGCAGTGCTGCCAACATAGAGGGACAGGGGGAGACCCAGTACTTC. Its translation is CSAANIEGQGETQYF.

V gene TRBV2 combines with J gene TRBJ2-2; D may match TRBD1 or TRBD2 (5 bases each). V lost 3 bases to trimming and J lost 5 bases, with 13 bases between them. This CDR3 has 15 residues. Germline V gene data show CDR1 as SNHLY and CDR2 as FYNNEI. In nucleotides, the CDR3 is TGTGCCAGCAGTGAGGTCGGGACCCCAACCGGGGAGCTGTTTTTT. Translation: CASSEVGTPTGELFF.

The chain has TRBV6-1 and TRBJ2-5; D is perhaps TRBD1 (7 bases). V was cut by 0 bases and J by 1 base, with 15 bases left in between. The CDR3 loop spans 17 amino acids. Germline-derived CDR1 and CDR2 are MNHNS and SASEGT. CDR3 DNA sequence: TGTGCCAGCAGTGAAGCGGGACAGAAGGGGGGCCAAGAGACCCAGTACTTC. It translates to CASSEAGQKGGQETQYF.

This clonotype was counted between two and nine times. CDR3 sequence: CASSLRTGGSPLHF. DNA for the CDR3: TGTGCCAGCAGTTTAAGGACAGGGGGATCACCCCTCCACTTT. V usage is TRBV27 and J usage is TRBJ1-6, with 10 bases fitting TRBD1. CDR1 is MNHEY, CDR2 SMNVEV, per germline (reference sequence). This CDR3 spans 14 amino acids. The junction had 2 bases not matched to a gene; V was cut back by 2 bases and J by 10 bases.

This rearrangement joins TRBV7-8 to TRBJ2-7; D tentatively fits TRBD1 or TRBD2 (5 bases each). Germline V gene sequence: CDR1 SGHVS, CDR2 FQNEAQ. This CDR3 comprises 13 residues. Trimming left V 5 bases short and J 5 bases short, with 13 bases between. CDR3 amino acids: CASSTGTKHEQYF. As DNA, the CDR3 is TGTGCCAGCAGCACGGGGACCAAACACGAGCAGTACTTC.

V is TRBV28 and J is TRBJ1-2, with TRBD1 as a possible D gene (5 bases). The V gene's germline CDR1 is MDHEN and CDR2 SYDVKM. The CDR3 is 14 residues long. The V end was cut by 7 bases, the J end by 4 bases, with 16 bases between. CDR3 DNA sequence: TGTGCCAGCAACAGCCAGGGAGAAATCTATGGCTACACCTTC. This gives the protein CASNSQGEIYGYTF.

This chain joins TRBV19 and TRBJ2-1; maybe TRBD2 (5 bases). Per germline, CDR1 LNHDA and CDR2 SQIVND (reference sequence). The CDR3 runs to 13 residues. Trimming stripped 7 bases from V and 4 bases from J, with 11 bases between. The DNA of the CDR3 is TGTGCCAGTACCCCCCGGGGTTACAATGAGCAGTTCTTC. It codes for CASTPRGYNEQFF.

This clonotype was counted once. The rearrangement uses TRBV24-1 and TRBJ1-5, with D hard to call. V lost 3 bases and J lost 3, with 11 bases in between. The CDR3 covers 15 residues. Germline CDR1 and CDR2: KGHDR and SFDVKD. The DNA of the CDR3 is TGTGCCACCAGTGATACCACATTGGTCAATCAGCCCCAGCATTTT. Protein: CATSDTTLVNQPQHF.

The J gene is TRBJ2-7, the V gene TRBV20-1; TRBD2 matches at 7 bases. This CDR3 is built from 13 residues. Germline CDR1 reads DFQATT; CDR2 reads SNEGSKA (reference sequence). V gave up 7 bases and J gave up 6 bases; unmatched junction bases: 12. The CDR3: CSGTYLAEGEQYV. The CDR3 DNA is TGCAGTGGGACCTATCTAGCGGAGGGCGAGCAGTACGTC.

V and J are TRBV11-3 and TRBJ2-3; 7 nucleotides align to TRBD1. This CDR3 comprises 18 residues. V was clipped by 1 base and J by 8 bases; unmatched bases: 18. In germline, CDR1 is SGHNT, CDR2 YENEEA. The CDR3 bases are TGTGCCAGCAGCTTAGGTGGCTGGACAGGTGGTTGGGCCGTTACGCAGTATTTT. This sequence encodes CASSLGGWTGGWAVTQYF. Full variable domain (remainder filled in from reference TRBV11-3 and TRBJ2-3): EAGVVQSPRYKIIEKKQPVAFWCNPISGHNTLYWYLQNLGQGPELLIRYENEEAVDDSQLPKDRFSAERLKGVDSTLKIQPAELGDSAVYLCASSLGGWTGGWAVTQYFGPGTRLTVL.

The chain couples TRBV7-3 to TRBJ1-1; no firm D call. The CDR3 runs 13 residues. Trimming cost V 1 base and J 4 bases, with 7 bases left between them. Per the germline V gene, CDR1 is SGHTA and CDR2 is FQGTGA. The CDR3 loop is CASSLKSGTEAFF. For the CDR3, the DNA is TGTGCCAGCAGCTTAAAGTCGGGCACTGAAGCTTTCTTT.

The CDR3 sequence: CASSPAGTRVQETQYF. CDR3 coding DNA: TGTGCCAGCTCACCCGCCGGGACAAGGGTCCAAGAGACCCAGTACTTC. This chain connects TRBV18 to TRBJ2-5; D perhaps matches TRBD1 (6 bases). The CDR3 length is 16 residues. V gave up 3 bases and J gave up 1 base, with 15 bases separating them. CDR1 and CDR2 (germline): KGHSH, LQKENI.

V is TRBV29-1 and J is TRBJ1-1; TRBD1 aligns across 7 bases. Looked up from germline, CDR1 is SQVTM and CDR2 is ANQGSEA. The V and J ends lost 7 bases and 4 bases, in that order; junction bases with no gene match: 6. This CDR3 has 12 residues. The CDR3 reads CSGLTGSTEAFF. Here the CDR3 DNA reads TGCAGCGGCCTGACAGGGAGCACTGAAGCTTTCTTT.

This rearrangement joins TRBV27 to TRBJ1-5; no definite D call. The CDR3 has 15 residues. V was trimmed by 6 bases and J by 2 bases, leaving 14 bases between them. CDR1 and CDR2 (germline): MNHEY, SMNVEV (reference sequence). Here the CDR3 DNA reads TGTGCCAGCAGGCCTTCGGGCTCAGGCAATCAGCCCCAGCATTTT. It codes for CASRPSGSGNQPQHF.

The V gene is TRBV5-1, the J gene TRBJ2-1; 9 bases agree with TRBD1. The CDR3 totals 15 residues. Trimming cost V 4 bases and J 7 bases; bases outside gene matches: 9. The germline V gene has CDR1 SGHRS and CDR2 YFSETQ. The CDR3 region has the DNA TGCGCCAGCAGCCCCGGACAGGGGATAGGAAATGAGCAGTTCTTC. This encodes CASSPGQGIGNEQFF.

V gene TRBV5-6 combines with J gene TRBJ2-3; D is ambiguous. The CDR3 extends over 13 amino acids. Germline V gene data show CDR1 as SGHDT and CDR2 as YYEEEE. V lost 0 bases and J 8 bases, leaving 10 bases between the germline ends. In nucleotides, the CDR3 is TGTGCCAGCAGCTTGGGGCGGCCGGGTACGCAGTATTTT. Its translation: CASSLGRPGTQYF.

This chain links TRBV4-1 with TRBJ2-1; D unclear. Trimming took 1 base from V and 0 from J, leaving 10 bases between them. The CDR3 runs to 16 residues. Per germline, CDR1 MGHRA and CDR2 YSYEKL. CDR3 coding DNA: TGCGCCAGCAGCCAAGTGGACCTCTTCTCCTACAATGAGCAGTTCTTC. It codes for CASSQVDLFSYNEQFF.

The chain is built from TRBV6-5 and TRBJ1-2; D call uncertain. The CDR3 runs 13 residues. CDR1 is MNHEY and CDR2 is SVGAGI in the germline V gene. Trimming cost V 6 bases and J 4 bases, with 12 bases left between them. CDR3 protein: CASSRTHLYGYTF. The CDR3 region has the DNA TGTGCCAGCAGCCGCACGCATCTCTATGGCTACACCTTC.

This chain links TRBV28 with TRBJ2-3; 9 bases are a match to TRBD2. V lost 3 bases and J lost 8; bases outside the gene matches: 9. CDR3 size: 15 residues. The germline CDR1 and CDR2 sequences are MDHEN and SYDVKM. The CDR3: CASSFPAAGGSTQYF. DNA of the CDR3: TGTGCCAGCAGTTTTCCAGCGGCGGGGGGGAGTACGCAGTATTTT.

DNA for the CDR3: TGTGCCAGCTCGACAGGGGTGGGCAAAAACATTCAGTACTTC. Translation: CASSTGVGKNIQYF. The V call is TRBV6-1, the J call TRBJ2-4; 8 positions agree with TRBD1. The length of the CDR3 is 14 residues. V was pared by 8 bases and J by 3 bases, with 6 bases of the junction left unmatched. Per the germline V gene, CDR1 is MNHNS and CDR2 is SASEGT.